Listed here is a single TCR beta chain. The data belong to a study of Ad26.COV2.S vaccination and SARS-CoV-2 variants. Clones were read by immunoSEQ multiplex PCR, and TCRdb kept only the in-frame ones, dropping some. The table records just over 350,000 clones, around 90% of them present only once. This material consisted of peripheral blood, taken after recovery from COVID-19. This receptor was identified in a human donor who had recovered from COVID-19.

The CDR3 protein is CASSPTSGVTYEQYF. As DNA, the CDR3 is TGTGCCAGCAGCCCGACTAGCGGGGTAACCTACGAGCAGTACTTC. The rearrangement uses TRBV7-9 and TRBJ2-7, with 11 bases matching TRBD2. The junction had 5 bases not matched to a gene; V was cut back by 5 bases and J by 2 bases. CDR1 SEHNR and CDR2 FQNEAQ come from the germline V gene (reference sequence). This CDR3 comprises 15 residues.